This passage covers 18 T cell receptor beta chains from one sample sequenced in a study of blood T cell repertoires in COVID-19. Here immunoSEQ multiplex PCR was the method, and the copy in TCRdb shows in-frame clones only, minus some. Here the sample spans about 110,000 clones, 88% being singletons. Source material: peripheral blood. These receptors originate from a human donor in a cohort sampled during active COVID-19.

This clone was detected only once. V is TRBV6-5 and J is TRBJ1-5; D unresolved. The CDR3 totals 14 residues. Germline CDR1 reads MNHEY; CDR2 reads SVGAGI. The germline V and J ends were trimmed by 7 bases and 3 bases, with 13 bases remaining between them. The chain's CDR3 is CASTESQINQPQHF. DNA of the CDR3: TGTGCCAGCACCGAAAGTCAGATCAATCAGCCCCAGCATTTT.

CDR3: CASSSIGDSQGEQYF. In DNA form, the CDR3 reads TGTGCCAGCAGTTCGATAGGGGACTCGCAGGGCGAGCAGTACTTC. This sequence joins TRBV6-5 and TRBJ2-7; TRBD2 is a possible D gene (6 bases). V was pared by 4 bases and J by 6 bases, with 19 bases between. Germline CDR1 reads MNHEY; CDR2 reads SVGAGI. The CDR3 is made up of 15 amino acids.

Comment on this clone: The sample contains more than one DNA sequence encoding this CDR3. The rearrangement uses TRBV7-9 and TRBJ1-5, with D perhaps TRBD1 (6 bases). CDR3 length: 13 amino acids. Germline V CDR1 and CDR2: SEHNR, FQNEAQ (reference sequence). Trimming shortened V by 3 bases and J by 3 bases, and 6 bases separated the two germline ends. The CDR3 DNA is TGTGCCAGCAGCTTGGGGGCCAATCAGCCCCAGCATTTT. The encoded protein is CASSLGANQPQHF.

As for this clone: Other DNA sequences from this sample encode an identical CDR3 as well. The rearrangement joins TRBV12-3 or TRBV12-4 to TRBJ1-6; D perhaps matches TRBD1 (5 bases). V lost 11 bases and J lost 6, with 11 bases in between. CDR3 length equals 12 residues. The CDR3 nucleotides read TGTGCCGGGGCGGAGGGTAATTCACCCCTCCACTTT. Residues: CAGAEGNSPLHF.

The CDR3 region is CASSAVTSNNNEQFF. The CDR3 DNA reads TGTGCCAGCAGCGCCGTCACTAGCAACAACAATGAGCAGTTCTTC. V usage is TRBV7-9 and J usage is TRBJ2-1; possible D gene TRBD2, 6 bases. The CDR3 length is 15 residues. The germline CDR1 and CDR2 sequences are SEHNR and FQNEAQ (reference sequence). The ends were cut back, 5 bases at V and 5 bases at J, with 16 bases in the middle.

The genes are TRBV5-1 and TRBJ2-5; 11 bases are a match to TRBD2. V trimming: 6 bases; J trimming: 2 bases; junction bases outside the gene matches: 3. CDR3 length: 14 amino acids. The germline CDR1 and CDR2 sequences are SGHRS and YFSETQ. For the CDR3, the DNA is TGCGCCAGCAAGGGACTAGCGGTTCAAGAGACCCAGTACTTC. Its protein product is CASKGLAVQETQYF.

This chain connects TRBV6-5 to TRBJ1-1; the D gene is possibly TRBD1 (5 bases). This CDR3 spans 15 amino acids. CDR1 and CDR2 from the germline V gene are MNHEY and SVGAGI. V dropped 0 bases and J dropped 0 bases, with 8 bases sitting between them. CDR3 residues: CASSYSPGLNTEAFF. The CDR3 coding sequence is TGTGCCAGCAGTTACTCTCCAGGGCTGAACACTGAAGCTTTCTTT.

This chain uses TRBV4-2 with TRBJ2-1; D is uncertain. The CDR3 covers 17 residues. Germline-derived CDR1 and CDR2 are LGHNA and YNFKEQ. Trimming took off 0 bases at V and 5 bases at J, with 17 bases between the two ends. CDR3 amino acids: CASSQDHSQSADNEQFF. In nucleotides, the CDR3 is TGTGCCAGCAGCCAAGATCATAGCCAGAGTGCGGACAATGAGCAGTTCTTC.

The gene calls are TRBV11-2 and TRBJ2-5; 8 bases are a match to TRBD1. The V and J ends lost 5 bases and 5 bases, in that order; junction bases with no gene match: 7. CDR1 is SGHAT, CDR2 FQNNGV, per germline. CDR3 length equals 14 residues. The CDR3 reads CASSLDRGRETQYF. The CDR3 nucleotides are TGTGCCAGCAGCCTTGACAGGGGACGTGAGACCCAGTACTTC.

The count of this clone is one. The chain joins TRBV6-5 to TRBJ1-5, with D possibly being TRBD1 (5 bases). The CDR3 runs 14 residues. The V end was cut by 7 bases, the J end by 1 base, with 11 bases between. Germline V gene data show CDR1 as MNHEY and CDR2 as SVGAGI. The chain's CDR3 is CASTMTVSNQPQHF. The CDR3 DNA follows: TGTGCCAGCACGATGACAGTCAGCAATCAGCCCCAGCATTTT.

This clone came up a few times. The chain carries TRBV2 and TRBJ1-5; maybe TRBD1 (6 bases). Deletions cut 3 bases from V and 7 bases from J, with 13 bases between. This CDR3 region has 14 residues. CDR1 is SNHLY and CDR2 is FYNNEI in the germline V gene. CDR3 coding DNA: TGTGCCAGCAGTGATTGGCAGGGGAGCCAGCCCCAGCATTTT. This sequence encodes CASSDWQGSQPQHF. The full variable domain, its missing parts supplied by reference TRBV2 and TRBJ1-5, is EPEVTQTPSHQVTQMGQEVILRCVPISNHLYFYWYRQILGQKVEFLVSFYNNEISEKSEIFDDQFSVERPDGSNFTLKIRSTKLEDSAMYFCASSDWQGSQPQHFGDGTRLSIL.

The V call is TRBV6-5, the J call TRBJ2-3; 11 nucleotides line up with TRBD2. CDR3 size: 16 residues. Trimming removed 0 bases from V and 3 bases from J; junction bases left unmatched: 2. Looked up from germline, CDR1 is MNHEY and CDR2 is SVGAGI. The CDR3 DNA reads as TGTGCCAGCAGTTACTCCTCTAGCGGGAGGACAGATACGCAGTATTTT. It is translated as CASSYSSSGRTDTQYF.

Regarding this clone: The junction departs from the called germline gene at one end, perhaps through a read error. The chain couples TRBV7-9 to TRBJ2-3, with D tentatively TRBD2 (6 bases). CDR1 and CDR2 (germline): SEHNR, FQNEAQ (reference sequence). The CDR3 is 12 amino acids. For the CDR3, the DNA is TGTGCCAGCAGCCCGGGACTGGGGGGAACGCATTTT. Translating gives CASSPGLGGTHF.

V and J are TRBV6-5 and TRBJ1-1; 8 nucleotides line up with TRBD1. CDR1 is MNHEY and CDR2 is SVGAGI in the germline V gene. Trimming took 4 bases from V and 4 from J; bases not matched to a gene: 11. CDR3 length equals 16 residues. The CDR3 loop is CASSSSNRGVSTEAFF. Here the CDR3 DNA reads TGTGCCAGCAGTTCCTCTAACAGGGGGGTGAGCACTGAAGCTTTCTTT.

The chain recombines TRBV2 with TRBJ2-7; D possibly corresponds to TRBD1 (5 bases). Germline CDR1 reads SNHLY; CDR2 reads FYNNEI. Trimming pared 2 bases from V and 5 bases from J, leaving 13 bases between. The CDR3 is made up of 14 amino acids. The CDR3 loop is CASSERYRPHEQYF. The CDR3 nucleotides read TGTGCCAGCAGTGAAAGGTACAGGCCCCACGAGCAGTACTTC.

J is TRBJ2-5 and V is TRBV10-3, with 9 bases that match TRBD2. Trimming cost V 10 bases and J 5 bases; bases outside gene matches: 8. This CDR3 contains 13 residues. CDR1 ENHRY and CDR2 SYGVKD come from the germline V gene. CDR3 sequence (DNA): TGTGCCACGTTAGCGGGAGTTTTGGAGACCCAGTACTTC. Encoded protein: CATLAGVLETQYF.

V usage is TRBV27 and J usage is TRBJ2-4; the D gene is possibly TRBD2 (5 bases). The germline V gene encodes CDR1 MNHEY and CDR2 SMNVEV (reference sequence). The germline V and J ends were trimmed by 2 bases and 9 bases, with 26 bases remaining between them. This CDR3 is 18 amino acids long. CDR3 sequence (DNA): TGTGCCAGCAGTTTACGAGGGTCGACCGGGGTCAATCCAAGCATTCAGTACTTC. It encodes CASSLRGSTGVNPSIQYF.

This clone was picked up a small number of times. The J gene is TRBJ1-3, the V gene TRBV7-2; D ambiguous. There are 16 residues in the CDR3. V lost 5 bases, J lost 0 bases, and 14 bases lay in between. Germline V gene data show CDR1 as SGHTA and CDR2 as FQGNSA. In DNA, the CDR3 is TGTGCCAGCAGCCTCCAGACATCTTACTCTGGAAACACCATATATTTT. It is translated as CASSLQTSYSGNTIYF.